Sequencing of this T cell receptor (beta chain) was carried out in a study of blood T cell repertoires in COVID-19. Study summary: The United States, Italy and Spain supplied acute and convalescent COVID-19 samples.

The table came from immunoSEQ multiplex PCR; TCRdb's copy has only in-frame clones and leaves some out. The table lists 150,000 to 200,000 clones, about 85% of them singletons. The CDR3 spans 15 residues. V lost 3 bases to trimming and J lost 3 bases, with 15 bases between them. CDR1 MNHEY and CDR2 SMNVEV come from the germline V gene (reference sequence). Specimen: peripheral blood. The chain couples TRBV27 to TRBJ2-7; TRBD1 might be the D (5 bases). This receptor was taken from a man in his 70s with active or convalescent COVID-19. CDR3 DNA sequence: TGTGCCAGCAGTTTGAAACAGGTCTCCTTCTACGAGCAGTACTTC. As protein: CASSLKQVSFYEQYF.